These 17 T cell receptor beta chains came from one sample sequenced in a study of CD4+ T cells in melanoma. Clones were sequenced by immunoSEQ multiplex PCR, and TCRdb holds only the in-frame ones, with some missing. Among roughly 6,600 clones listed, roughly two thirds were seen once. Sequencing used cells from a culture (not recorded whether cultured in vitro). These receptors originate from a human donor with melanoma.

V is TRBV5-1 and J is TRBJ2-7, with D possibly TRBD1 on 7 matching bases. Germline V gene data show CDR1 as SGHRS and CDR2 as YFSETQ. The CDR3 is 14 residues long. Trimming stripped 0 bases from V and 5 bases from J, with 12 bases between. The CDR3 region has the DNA TGCGCCAGCAGCTTGGTTGGCAGGGGGGACGAGCAGTACTTC. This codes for CASSLVGRGDEQYF. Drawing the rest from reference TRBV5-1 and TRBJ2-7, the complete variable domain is KAGVTQTPRYLIKTRGQQVTLSCSPISGHRSVSWYQQTPGQGLQFLFEYFSETQRNKGNFPGRFSGRQFSNSRSEMNVSTLELGDSALYLCASSLVGRGDEQYFGPGTRLTVT.

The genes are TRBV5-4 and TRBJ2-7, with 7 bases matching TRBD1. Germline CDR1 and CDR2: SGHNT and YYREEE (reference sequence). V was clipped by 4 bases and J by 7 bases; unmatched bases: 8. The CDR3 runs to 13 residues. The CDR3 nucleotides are TGTGCCAGCAGCAGGGACAGCCCCAGTGAGCAGTACTTC. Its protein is CASSRDSPSEQYF.

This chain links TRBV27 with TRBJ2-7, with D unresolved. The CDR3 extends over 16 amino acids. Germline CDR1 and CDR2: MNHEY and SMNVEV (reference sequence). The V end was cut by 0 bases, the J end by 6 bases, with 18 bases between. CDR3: CASSLSAGIRLGEQYF. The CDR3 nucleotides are TGTGCCAGCAGTTTATCGGCAGGCATCAGACTGGGCGAGCAGTACTTC.

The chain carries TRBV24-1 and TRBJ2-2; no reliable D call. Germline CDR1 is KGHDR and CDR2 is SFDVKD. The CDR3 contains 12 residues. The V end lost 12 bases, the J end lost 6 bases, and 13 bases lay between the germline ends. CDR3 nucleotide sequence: TGTGCCGCCGCCCAATACCCCGGGGAGCTGTTTTTT. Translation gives CAAAQYPGELFF.

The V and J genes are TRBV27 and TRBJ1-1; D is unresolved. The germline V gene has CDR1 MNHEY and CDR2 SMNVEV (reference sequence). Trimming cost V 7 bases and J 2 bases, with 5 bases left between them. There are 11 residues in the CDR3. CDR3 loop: CASIFNTEAFF. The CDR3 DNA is TGTGCCAGCATTTTCAACACTGAAGCTTTCTTT.

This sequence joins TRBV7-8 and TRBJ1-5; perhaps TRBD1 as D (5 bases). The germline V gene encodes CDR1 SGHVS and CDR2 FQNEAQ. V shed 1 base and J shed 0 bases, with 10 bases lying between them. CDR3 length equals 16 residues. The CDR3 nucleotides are TGTGCCAGCAGCTTAGACTTCAGGGTTAGCAATCAGCCCCAGCATTTT. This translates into CASSLDFRVSNQPQHF.

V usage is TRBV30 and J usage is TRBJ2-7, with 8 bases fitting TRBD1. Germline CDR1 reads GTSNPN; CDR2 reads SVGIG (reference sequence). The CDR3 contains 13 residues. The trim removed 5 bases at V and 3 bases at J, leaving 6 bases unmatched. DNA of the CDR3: TGTGCCTGGGTGGGACAGGCCAACTACGAGCAGTACTTC. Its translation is CAWVGQANYEQYF.

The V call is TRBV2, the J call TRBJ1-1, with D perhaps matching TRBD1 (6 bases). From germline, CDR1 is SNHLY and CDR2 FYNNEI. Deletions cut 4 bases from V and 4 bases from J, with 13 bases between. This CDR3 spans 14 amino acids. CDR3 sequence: CASSAQGLGTEAFF. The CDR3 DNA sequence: TGTGCCAGCAGTGCACAGGGTCTGGGCACTGAAGCTTTCTTT.

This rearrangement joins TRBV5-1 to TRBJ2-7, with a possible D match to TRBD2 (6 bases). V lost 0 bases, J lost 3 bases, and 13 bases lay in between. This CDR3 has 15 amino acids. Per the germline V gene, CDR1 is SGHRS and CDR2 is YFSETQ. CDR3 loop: CASSLGIGTGYEQYF. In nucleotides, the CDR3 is TGCGCCAGCAGCTTGGGGATAGGGACTGGCTACGAGCAGTACTTC. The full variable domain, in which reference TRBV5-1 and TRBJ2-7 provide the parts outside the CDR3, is KAGVTQTPRYLIKTRGQQVTLSCSPISGHRSVSWYQQTPGQGLQFLFEYFSETQRNKGNFPGRFSGRQFSNSRSEMNVSTLELGDSALYLCASSLGIGTGYEQYFGPGTRLTVT.

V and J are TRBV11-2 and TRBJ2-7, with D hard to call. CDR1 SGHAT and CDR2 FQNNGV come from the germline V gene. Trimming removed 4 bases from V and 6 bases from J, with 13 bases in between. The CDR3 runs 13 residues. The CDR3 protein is CASSSPRGGEQYF. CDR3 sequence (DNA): TGTGCCAGCAGCTCTCCGCGAGGCGGCGAGCAGTACTTC.

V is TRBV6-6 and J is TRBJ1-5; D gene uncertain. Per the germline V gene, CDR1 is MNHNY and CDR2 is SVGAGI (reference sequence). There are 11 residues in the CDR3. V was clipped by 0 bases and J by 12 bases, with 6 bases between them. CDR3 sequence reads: CASSYSGSQHF. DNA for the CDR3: TGTGCCAGCAGTTACTCGGGCAGCCAGCATTTT.

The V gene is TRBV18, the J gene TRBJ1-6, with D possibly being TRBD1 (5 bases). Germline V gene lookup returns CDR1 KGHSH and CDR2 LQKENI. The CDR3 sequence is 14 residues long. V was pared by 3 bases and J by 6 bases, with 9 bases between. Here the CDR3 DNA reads TGTGCCAGCTCACCGACAGACTTTAATTCACCCCTCCACTTT. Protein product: CASSPTDFNSPLHF.

The CDR3 DNA reads TGTGCCATCAGTGAGATACAGGATTATGGCTACACCTTC. Translating gives CAISEIQDYGYTF. This rearrangement joins TRBV10-3 to TRBJ1-2; D is possibly TRBD1 (5 bases). The ends were cut back, 2 bases at V and 5 bases at J, with 9 bases in the middle. The CDR3 loop spans 13 amino acids. CDR1 and CDR2 (germline): ENHRY, SYGVKD.

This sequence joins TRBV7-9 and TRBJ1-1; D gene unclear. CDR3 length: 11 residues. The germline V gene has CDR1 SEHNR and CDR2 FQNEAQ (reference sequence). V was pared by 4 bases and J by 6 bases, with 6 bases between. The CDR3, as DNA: TGTGCCAGCAGCTCCGACCCTGAAGCTTTCTTT. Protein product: CASSSDPEAFF.

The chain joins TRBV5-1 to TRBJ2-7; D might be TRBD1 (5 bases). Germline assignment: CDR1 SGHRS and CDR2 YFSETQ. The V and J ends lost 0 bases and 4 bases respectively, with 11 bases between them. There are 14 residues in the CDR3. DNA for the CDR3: TGCGCCAGCAGCTTGGGAACAGGCGGATACGAGCAGTACTTC. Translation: CASSLGTGGYEQYF.

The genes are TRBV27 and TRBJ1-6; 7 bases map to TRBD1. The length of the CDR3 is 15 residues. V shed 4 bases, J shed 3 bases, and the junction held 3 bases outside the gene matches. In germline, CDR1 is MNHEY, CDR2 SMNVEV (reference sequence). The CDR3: CASSSGQVYNSPLHF. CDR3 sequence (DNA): TGTGCCAGCAGTTCAGGACAGGTCTATAATTCACCCCTCCACTTT.

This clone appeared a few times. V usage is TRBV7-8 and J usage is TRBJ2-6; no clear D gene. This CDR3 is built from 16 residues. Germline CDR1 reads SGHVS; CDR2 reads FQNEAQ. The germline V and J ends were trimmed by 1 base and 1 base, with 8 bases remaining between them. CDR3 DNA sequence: TGTGCCAGCAGCTTAGTCGCGCAGTCTGGGGCCAACGTCCTGACTTTC. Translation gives CASSLVAQSGANVLTF. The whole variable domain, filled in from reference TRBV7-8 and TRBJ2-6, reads GAGVSQSPRYKVAKRGQDVALRCDPISGHVSLFWYQQALGQGPEFLTYFQNEAQLDKSGLPSDRFFAERPEGSVSTLKIQRTQQEDSAVYLCASSLVAQSGANVLTFGAGSRLTVL.